The 32 T cell receptor beta chains listed next were all sequenced from one sample in a study of T cell responses to AZD1222 COVID-19 vaccine. TCRdb keeps only in-frame clones here, not all; method: immunoSEQ multiplex PCR. The sample shows some 83,000 clones, 70% to 90% of them seen only once. This specimen was peripheral blood, taken 28 days after the second AZD1222 dose. These receptors originate from an adult who received the AZD1222 COVID-19 vaccine.

The chain uses TRBV6-5 and TRBJ1-1; no reliable D call. The germline gives CDR1 MNHEY, CDR2 SVGAGI. The CDR3 extends over 12 amino acids. Trimming removed 2 bases from V and 8 bases from J, with 9 bases in between. This CDR3 is CASSYAGEEAFF. The DNA for the CDR3 is TGTGCCAGCAGTTACGCCGGGGAAGAAGCTTTCTTT.

The chain carries TRBV7-2 and TRBJ2-3; 11 nucleotides match TRBD2. The CDR3 runs to 16 residues. With 6 bases clipped from V and 8 bases from J, the junction kept 13 bases outside the gene matches. CDR1 and CDR2 (germline): SGHTA, FQGNSA. The chain's CDR3 is CASSLGLAGGQGTQYF. The CDR3, as DNA: TGTGCCAGCAGTCTGGGGCTAGCGGGGGGTCAGGGTACGCAGTATTTT. The variable domain in full, completed from reference TRBV7-2 and TRBJ2-3, reads GAGVSQSPSNKVTEKGKDVELRCDPISGHTALYWYRQSLGQGLEFLIYFQGNSAPDKSGLPSDRFSAERTGGSVSTLTIQRTQQEDSAVYLCASSLGLAGGQGTQYFGPGTRLTVL.

The chain carries TRBV7-2 and TRBJ2-1, with a possible D match to TRBD2 (7 bases). Germline V gives CDR1 SGHTA, CDR2 FQGNSA. The CDR3 totals 19 residues. V was shortened by 1 base and J by 0 bases, with 19 bases between the two germline ends. CDR3 coding DNA: TGTGCCAGCAGCTTAGATGTTACCTCCGGGGGGCACTCCTACAATGAGCAGTTCTTC. Translated: CASSLDVTSGGHSYNEQFF.

The rearrangement joins TRBV5-4 to TRBJ2-3, with no clear D. The V gene's germline CDR1 is SGHNT and CDR2 YYREEE (reference sequence). V gave up 0 bases and J gave up 4 bases, with 9 bases separating them. The CDR3 runs to 14 residues. This CDR3 is CASSLATYADTQYF. In DNA, the CDR3 is TGTGCCAGCAGCTTGGCCACCTATGCAGATACGCAGTATTTT.

The V and J genes are TRBV29-1 and TRBJ2-1; TRBD1 might be the D (7 bases). The CDR3 contains 12 residues. V was pared by 1 base and J by 9 bases, with 10 bases between. Germline CDR1 reads SQVTM; CDR2 reads ANQGSEA. Written as DNA, the CDR3 is TGCAGCGTTGAAGGGCAGGGGGGTGAGCAGTTCTTC. Protein: CSVEGQGGEQFF.

The rearrangement links TRBV6-2 or TRBV6-3 to TRBJ1-1, with a possible D match to TRBD1 (5 bases). CDR3 length: 15 residues. CDR1 and CDR2 from the germline V gene are MNHEY and SVGEGT. Between the trimmed V and J ends, which lost 3 bases and 6 bases, there was a span of 17 bases. CDR3 protein: CASSYSTVAGAEAFF. CDR3 bases: TGTGCCAGCAGTTATTCGACAGTAGCCGGCGCTGAAGCTTTCTTT.

The chain is built from TRBV3-1 (or the pseudogene TRBV3-2) and TRBJ1-2; D may be TRBD1 (5 bases). V lost 0 bases and J lost 5, with 13 bases in between. This CDR3 region has 15 residues. Germline values: CDR1 LGHDT, CDR2 YNNKEL (reference sequence). The CDR3 bases are TGTGCCAGCAGCCAAGATGGGAGGGGCCTATATGGCTACACCTTC. Translated, it gives CASSQDGRGLYGYTF.

The rearrangement joins TRBV18 to TRBJ2-3; 7 bases match TRBD2. From germline, CDR1 is KGHSH and CDR2 LQKENI. Trimming removed 5 bases from V and 0 bases from J; junction bases left unmatched: 5. There are 15 residues in the CDR3. The DNA of the CDR3 is TGTGCCAGCTCATCATGGGGGGGGAGCACAGATACGCAGTATTTT. Protein sequence: CASSSWGGSTDTQYF.

The chain couples TRBV15 to TRBJ2-5, with D hard to call. Germline V CDR1 and CDR2: LNHNV, YYDKDF (reference sequence). The CDR3 is 15 amino acids. The ends were cut back, 0 bases at V and 0 bases at J, with 8 bases in the middle. The CDR3 DNA reads TGTGCCACCAGCAGAGATATACAGTACCAAGAGACCCAGTACTTC. Translated, it gives CATSRDIQYQETQYF.

The J gene is TRBJ2-5, the V gene TRBV4-3; the D call may be TRBD1 or TRBD2 (6 bases each). This CDR3 comprises 15 residues. V dropped 2 bases and J dropped 0 bases, with 10 bases sitting between them. The germline V gene encodes CDR1 LGHNA and CDR2 YSLEER. In DNA, the CDR3 is TGCGCCAGCAGCCAATGGAGGGGGGACCAAGAGACCCAGTACTTC. Its protein is CASSQWRGDQETQYF.

CDR3 DNA: TGTGCCAGCAGCGGGGGACAGCGATATAATTCACCCCTCCACTTT. Translated, it gives CASSGGQRYNSPLHF. The chain joins TRBV9 to TRBJ1-6; TRBD1 aligns across 7 bases. This CDR3 contains 15 residues. The germline V gene has CDR1 SGDLS and CDR2 YYNGEE. V lost 3 bases, J lost 4 bases, and 4 bases stayed unmatched. The entire variable domain, with the rest obtained from reference TRBV9 and TRBJ1-6, is as follows: DSGVTQTPKHLITATGQRVTLRCSPRSGDLSVYWYQQSLDQGLQFLIQYYNGEERAKGNILERFSAQQFPDLHSELNLSSLELGDSALYFCASSGGQRYNSPLHFGNGTRLTVT.

V is TRBV7-2 and J is TRBJ1-5; TRBD1 agrees at 8 bases. This CDR3 contains 15 residues. Germline V lookup: CDR1 SGHTA, CDR2 FQGNSA. After removal of 5 bases from V and 3 bases from J, the junction contained 6 bases not matched to a gene. The DNA of the CDR3 is TGTGCCAGCAGCATAGAGGACAGGGCCAATCAGCCCCAGCATTTT. Protein: CASSIEDRANQPQHF.

The V call is TRBV7-6, the J call TRBJ2-1; 10 nucleotides match TRBD2. The V and J ends lost 5 bases and 0 bases, in that order; junction bases with no gene match: 13. CDR1 is SGHVS, CDR2 FNYEAQ, per germline. This CDR3 is built from 19 residues. The CDR3 loop reads CASSRGSSGGPSSYNEQFF. The CDR3 DNA reads as TGTGCCAGCAGCCGGGGGTCTAGCGGGGGTCCTAGCTCCTACAATGAGCAGTTCTTC.

V is TRBV12-5 and J is TRBJ1-1; D not resolved. Germline V lookup: CDR1 LGHNT, CDR2 FRNRAP. This CDR3 is built from 14 residues. The V end lost 2 bases, the J end lost 0 bases, and 7 bases lay between the germline ends. CDR3 amino acids: CASGLYTLNTEAFF. The CDR3 DNA reads TGTGCTAGTGGTTTGTACACGTTGAACACTGAAGCTTTCTTT.

The chain carries TRBV28 and TRBJ1-4; 7 nucleotides agree with TRBD1. The germline gives CDR1 MDHEN, CDR2 SYDVKM. The trim removed 3 bases at V and 8 bases at J, leaving 6 bases unmatched. The CDR3 sequence is 14 residues long. The CDR3 region is CASSFMQGGEKLFF. The CDR3 DNA follows: TGTGCCAGCAGTTTTATGCAGGGGGGGGAAAAACTGTTTTTT.

This chain uses TRBV20-1 with TRBJ1-2, with 7 bases identical to TRBD1. V trimming: 4 bases; J trimming: 5 bases; junction bases outside the gene matches: 1. Germline V lookup: CDR1 DFQATT, CDR2 SNEGSKA (reference sequence). The CDR3 has 11 residues. CDR3 sequence reads: CSATGQYGYTF. The CDR3 DNA is TGCAGTGCTACGGGACAGTATGGCTACACCTTC.

This chain links TRBV3-1 (or the pseudogene TRBV3-2) with TRBJ2-1, with a tentative D call TRBD1 (5 bases). This CDR3 is built from 15 residues. Germline V CDR1 and CDR2: LGHDT, YNNKEL (reference sequence). V lost 5 bases to trimming and J lost 0 bases, with 11 bases between them. The CDR3 spells CASSRLTGSYNEQFF. CDR3 DNA: TGTGCCAGCAGCAGGTTAACAGGCTCCTACAATGAGCAGTTCTTC.

The gene calls are TRBV11-2 and TRBJ1-1; a weak D match, TRBD1 (6 bases). In germline, CDR1 is SGHAT, CDR2 FQNNGV. Trimming stripped 0 bases from V and 4 bases from J, with 12 bases between. CDR3 length equals 15 residues. CDR3 sequence (DNA): TGTGCCAGCAGCTTAGATGGGGCAGGGGTCACTGAAGCTTTCTTT. Translation: CASSLDGAGVTEAFF.

This clone was seen only a few times. The V call is TRBV5-6, the J call TRBJ1-1; D unresolved. The CDR3 is 15 residues long. Germline V gives CDR1 SGHDT, CDR2 YYEEEE. Trimming cost V 0 bases and J 0 bases, with 9 bases left between them. The CDR3 spells CASSLGRRLNTEAFF. The CDR3 DNA sequence: TGTGCCAGCAGCTTGGGGAGACGGCTGAACACTGAAGCTTTCTTT.

This CDR3 is CASRPGLGGYTF. The CDR3 DNA reads TGTGCCAGCCGACCGGGACTCGGGGGCTACACCTTC. The chain carries TRBV12-3 or TRBV12-4 and TRBJ1-2; a weak D match, TRBD1 (5 bases). Trimming left V 8 bases short and J 8 bases short, with 15 bases between. The CDR3 contains 12 residues.

The chain recombines TRBV9 with TRBJ2-3; the D is unclear. There are 14 residues in the CDR3. V lost 4 bases and J lost 2, with 11 bases in between. CDR1 is SGDLS and CDR2 is YYNGEE in the germline V gene. This CDR3 is CASSPDQITDTQYF. CDR3 coding DNA: TGTGCCAGCAGCCCAGACCAAATCACAGATACGCAGTATTTT.

CDR3 residues: CAWDTGTASTNSPLHF. The CDR3 nucleotides read TGTGCCTGGGACACAGGGACGGCGAGTACTAATTCACCCCTCCACTTT. The chain links TRBV30 to TRBJ1-6, with D possibly being TRBD1 (6 bases). Germline lookup yields CDR1 GTSNPN and CDR2 SVGIG (reference sequence). The CDR3 consists of 16 residues. Between the trimmed V and J ends, which lost 5 bases and 6 bases, there was a span of 20 bases.

J is TRBJ1-3 and V is TRBV28; D is ambiguous. V lost 2 bases and J 7 bases, leaving 6 bases between the germline ends. The CDR3 length is 12 residues. CDR1 MDHEN and CDR2 SYDVKM come from the germline V gene. The CDR3, as DNA: TGTGCCAGCAGTTTAGCGCGTAACACCATATATTTT. Protein sequence: CASSLARNTIYF.

J is TRBJ2-3 and V is TRBV5-1; TRBD1 agrees at 12 bases. The CDR3 is 15 amino acids. V gave up 4 bases and J gave up 6 bases; unmatched junction bases: 6. Germline CDR1 reads SGHRS; CDR2 reads YFSETQ. CDR3 in DNA: TGCGCCAGCAGCCGGGGACAGGGGGCATTGGATACGCAGTATTTT. The encoded protein is CASSRGQGALDTQYF.

The rearrangement links TRBV9 to TRBJ2-7; a weak D match, TRBD2 (5 bases). CDR1 and CDR2 from the germline V gene are SGDLS and YYNGEE. The CDR3 is 14 amino acids. V dropped 0 bases and J dropped 7 bases, with 14 bases sitting between them. The CDR3 protein is CASSVEAAGGEQYF. DNA of the CDR3: TGTGCCAGCAGCGTAGAAGCGGCCGGTGGGGAGCAGTACTTC.

As DNA, the CDR3 is TGTGCCAGCAGTGAAAAAGGGCGGGACATTTTCGTCAAAGCTTTCTTT. It encodes CASSEKGRDIFVKAFF. The V and J genes are TRBV6-1 and TRBJ1-1, with D possibly matching TRBD1 (6 bases). V shed 2 bases and J shed 9 bases, with 22 bases lying between them. The germline V gene has CDR1 MNHNS and CDR2 SASEGT. This CDR3 is built from 16 residues.

This chain joins TRBV27 and TRBJ1-1; 8 positions match TRBD1. The CDR3 loop spans 15 amino acids. V shed 4 bases, J shed 3 bases, and the junction held 7 bases outside the gene matches. Germline V CDR1 and CDR2: MNHEY, SMNVEV (reference sequence). The CDR3 here is CASSSRQGTHTEAFF. DNA for the CDR3: TGTGCCAGCAGTTCCCGACAGGGGACCCACACTGAAGCTTTCTTT.

The chain is built from TRBV2 and TRBJ2-3, with D perhaps matching TRBD2 (6 bases). The CDR3 contains 12 residues. CDR1 is SNHLY, CDR2 FYNNEI, per germline. Trimming stripped 8 bases from V and 4 bases from J, with 10 bases between. CDR3 sequence (DNA): TGTGCCAGCGGGAGGTGGGCAGATACGCAGTATTTT. Its translation: CASGRWADTQYF.

The chain links TRBV4-3 to TRBJ2-5; D uncertain. Deletions cut 1 base from V and 9 bases from J, with 18 bases between. CDR3 size: 15 residues. The germline CDR1 and CDR2 sequences are LGHNA and YSLEER. The CDR3 sequence: CASSQVFFGSGSQYF. The CDR3 DNA reads TGCGCCAGCAGCCAAGTTTTTTTCGGCTCCGGGTCCCAGTACTTC.

The V and J genes are TRBV28 and TRBJ2-7; the D gene is possibly TRBD2 (6 bases). The CDR3 runs 16 residues. From germline, CDR1 is MDHEN and CDR2 SYDVKM. The V and J ends lost 2 bases and 5 bases respectively, with 19 bases between them. CDR3 in DNA: TGTGCCAGCAGTTTAAGGAGGGAAAAGCTTATCGACGAGCAGTACTTC. Its translation: CASSLRREKLIDEQYF.

This clone occurred a few times. J is TRBJ2-2 and V is TRBV25-1; 10 nucleotides match TRBD1. Unmatched junction bases numbered 12, after V lost 8 bases and J lost 6 bases. CDR1 and CDR2 (germline): MGHDK, SYGVNS. The CDR3 runs to 16 residues. In DNA, the CDR3 is TGTGCCAGCCTAAAGACCCGGGACAGGGGTGCCGGGGAGCTGTTTTTT. Translation: CASLKTRDRGAGELFF.

The chain links TRBV7-9 to TRBJ2-6; tentative D call: TRBD1 (6 bases). Trimming left V 5 bases short and J 4 bases short, with 15 bases between. In germline, CDR1 is SEHNR, CDR2 FQNEAQ (reference sequence). This CDR3 contains 16 residues. This CDR3 is CASSNTGFRGANVLTF. The CDR3 nucleotides read TGTGCCAGCAGCAACACAGGGTTTCGGGGGGCCAACGTCCTGACTTTC.